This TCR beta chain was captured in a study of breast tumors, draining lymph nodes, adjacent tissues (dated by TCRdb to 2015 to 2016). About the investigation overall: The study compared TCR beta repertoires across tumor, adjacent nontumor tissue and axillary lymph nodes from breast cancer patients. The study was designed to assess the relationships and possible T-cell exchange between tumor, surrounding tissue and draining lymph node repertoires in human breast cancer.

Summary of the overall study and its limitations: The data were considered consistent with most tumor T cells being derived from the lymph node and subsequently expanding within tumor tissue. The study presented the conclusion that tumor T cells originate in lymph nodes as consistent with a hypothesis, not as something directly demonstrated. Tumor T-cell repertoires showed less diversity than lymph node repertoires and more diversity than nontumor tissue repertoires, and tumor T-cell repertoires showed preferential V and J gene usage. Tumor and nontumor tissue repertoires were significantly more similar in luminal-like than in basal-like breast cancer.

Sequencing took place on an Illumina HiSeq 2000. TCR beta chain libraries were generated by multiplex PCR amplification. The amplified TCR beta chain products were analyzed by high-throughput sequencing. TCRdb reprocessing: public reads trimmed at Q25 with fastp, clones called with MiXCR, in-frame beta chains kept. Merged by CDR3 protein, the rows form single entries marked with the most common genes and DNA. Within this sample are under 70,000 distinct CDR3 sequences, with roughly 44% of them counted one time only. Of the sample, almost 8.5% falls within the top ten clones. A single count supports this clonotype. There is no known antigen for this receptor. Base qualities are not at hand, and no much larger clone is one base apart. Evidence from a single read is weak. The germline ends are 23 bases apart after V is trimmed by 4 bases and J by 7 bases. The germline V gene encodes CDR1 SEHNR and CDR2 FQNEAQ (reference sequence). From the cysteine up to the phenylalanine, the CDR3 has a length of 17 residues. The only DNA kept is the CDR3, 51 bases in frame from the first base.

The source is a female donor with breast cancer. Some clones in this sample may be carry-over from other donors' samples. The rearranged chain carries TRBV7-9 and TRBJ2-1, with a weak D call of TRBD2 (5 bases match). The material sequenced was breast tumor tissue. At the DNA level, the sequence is TGTGCCAGCAGCTCCCGGGGTATTTCGGAACAGAGAAATGAGCAGTTCTTC. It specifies CASSSRGISEQRNEQFF.